This T cell receptor (beta chain) was recovered during a study of vaccination and CD4 T cells after COVID-19. Overall study context: Cultures acting as controls obtained a CEFX pool, an HIV-1 Nef pool, or no peptide.

The CDR3 runs to 15 residues. The V and J ends lost 4 bases and 0 bases respectively, with 7 bases between them. Germline-derived CDR1 and CDR2 are WNHNN and SYGVQD (reference sequence). About this clonotype itself: What it recognizes is unknown.

An Oncomine TCR Beta short-read assay was used to sequence the DNA from cultured CD4+ T cells. TCRdb reprocessed the PCR reads with MiXCR, giving one entry per CDR3 protein. The table has around 9,100 distinct CDR3 sequences, roughly 57% seen once. The treatment here: approximately nine-day PBMC culture with coronavirus spike peptide pools or control peptides (ViraFEST assay). This TCR derives from a human donor with COVID-19. The chain combines TRBV10-1 with TRBJ1-6; D gene ambiguous. The source was cultured CD4+ T cells from blood, collected after SARS-CoV-2 vaccination. As DNA, the CDR3 is TGCGCCAGCAGTGCAGAGAGCTCCTATAATTCACCCCTCCACTTT. It is translated as CASSAESSYNSPLHF.